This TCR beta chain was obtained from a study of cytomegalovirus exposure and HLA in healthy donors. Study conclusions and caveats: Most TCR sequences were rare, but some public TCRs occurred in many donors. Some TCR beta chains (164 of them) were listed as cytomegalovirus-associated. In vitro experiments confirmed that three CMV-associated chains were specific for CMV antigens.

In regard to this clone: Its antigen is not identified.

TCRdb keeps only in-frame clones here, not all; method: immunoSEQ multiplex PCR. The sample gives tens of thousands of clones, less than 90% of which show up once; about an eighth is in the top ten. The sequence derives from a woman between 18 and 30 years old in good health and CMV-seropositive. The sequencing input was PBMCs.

CDR3: CASSFSKRNNEQFF. As DNA, the CDR3 is TGTGCCAGCAGCTTCTCCAAGAGAAACAATGAGCAGTTCTTC. This chain connects TRBV7-2 to TRBJ2-1; D ambiguous. CDR1 SGHTA and CDR2 FQGNSA come from the germline V gene. This CDR3 region has 14 residues. Trimming took off 3 bases at V and 5 bases at J, with 11 bases between the two ends.